This TCR beta chain is from a study of Graves' ophthalmopathy and Graves' hyperthyroidism. Study results and caveats: In blood appeared most of the expanded thyroid clonotypes whose frequency exceeded 0.001. A 13-signature model separated ophthalmopathy from stable hyperthyroidism, reaching around 89% sensitivity and roughly 84% specificity cross-validated.

Germline-derived CDR1 and CDR2 are SGHAT and FQNNGV. The CDR3 sequence is 14 residues long. V lost 3 bases and J lost 7, with 12 bases in between. RNA transcripts were the template, and TCR beta CDR3 regions were amplified from them. The library came from an HTBI-primed first-round RT-PCR and a second-round multiplex PCR. In TCRdb, the multiplex PCR reads were re-called with MiXCR into one record per CDR3 protein. The sample includes over 500,000 distinct CDR3 sequences, approximately 22% of them seen just once. Lactation, pregnancy, uncontrolled infections and other autoimmune diseases were all grounds for excluding patients. Diagnosis relied on clinical symptoms, serum thyroxine, TRAb, thyroid ultrasound and orbital computed tomography. Worth noting for this clonotype: Its antigen remains unidentified.

The gene calls are TRBV11-2 and TRBJ2-2; D possibly uses TRBD1 or TRBD2 (5 bases each). Source material: peripheral blood. The sequence derives from a young woman with stable Graves' hyperthyroidism. Some clones in this sample may be carry-over from other donors' samples. CDR3 nucleotides: TGTGCCAGCAGCTTGAGGGGCGTGAACGGGGAGCTGTTTTTT. Its translation is CASSLRGVNGELFF.